A single T cell receptor beta chain is shown here with its context. The antigen is not known. From germline, CDR1 is MNHNS and CDR2 SASEGT. V lost 1 base to trimming and J lost 11 bases, with 21 bases between them. The CDR3 runs to 16 residues. The sample belongs to a study of cytomegalovirus exposure and HLA in healthy donors. General study results and limits: Researchers reported in a later analysis that a missense DCLRE1C variant was tied to TCR beta V- and J-gene trimming. For most TCR beta V segments, an earlier analysis put the productive rate at about 90% or about 30% of the time.

PCR used 60 Vbeta primers and 13 Jbeta primers. The assay was immunoSEQ multiplex PCR, and TCRdb's table has in-frame clones only and misses some. Of some 150,000 clones listed, around four fifths are singletons. Sequenced input: PBMCs. The origin of this receptor is a man aged 40-49 years in good health and CMV-seronegative. V is TRBV6-1 and J is TRBJ1-5; weak D call: TRBD1 (5 bases). CDR3 sequence (DNA): TGTGCCAGCAGTGAAGAAAGGCCGGGCGTCTTAGGGGCCCAGCATTTT. Translated: CASSEERPGVLGAQHF.